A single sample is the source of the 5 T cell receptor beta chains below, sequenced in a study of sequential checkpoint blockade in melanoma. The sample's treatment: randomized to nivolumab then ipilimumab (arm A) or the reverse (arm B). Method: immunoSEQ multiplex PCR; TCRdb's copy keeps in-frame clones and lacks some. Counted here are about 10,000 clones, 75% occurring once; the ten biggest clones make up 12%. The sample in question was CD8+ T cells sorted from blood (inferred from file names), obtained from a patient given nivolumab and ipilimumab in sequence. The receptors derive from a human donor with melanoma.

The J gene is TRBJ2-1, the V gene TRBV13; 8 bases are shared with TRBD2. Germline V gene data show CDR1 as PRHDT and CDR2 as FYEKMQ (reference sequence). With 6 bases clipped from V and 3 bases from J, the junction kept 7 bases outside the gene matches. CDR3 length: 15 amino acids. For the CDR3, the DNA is TGTGCCAGCAGTCAGAGGACTAGCCTCTACAATGAGCAGTTCTTC. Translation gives CASSQRTSLYNEQFF.

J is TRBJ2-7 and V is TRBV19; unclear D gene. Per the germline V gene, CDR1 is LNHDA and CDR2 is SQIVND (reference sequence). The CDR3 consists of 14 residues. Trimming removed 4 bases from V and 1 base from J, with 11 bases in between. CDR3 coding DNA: TGTGCCAGTAGTACGGCAGAACTATCCTACGAGCAGTACTTC. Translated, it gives CASSTAELSYEQYF.

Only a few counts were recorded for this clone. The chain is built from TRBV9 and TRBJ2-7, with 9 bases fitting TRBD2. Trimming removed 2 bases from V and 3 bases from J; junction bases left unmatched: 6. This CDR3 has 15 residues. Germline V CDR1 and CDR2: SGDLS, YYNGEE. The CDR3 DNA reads TGTGCCAGCAGCGTTAGCGGGGGCCCTGACTACGAGCAGTACTTC. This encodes CASSVSGGPDYEQYF.

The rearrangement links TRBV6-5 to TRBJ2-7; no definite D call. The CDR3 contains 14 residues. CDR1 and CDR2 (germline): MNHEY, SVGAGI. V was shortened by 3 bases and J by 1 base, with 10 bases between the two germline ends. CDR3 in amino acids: CASSYSTESYEQYF. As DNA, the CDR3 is TGTGCCAGCAGTTATTCCACAGAGTCCTACGAGCAGTACTTC.

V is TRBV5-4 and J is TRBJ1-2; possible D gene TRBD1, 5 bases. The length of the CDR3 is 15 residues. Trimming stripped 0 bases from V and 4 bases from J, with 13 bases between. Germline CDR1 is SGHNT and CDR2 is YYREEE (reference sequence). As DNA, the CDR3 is TGTGCCAGCAGCTTGGTGACAGAACCCTTCTATGGCTACACCTTC. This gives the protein CASSLVTEPFYGYTF.